Listed below are T cell receptor beta chains from one sample, sequenced in a study of beta chain features in type 1 diabetes. The data were produced by immunoSEQ multiplex PCR, yet TCRdb's version contains in-frame clones alone and is incomplete. The top ten hold more than 3% of the sample, which has under 250,000 clones, 25% to 35% seen once. The sample comprised central memory CD4+ T cells from blood. The source of these receptors is a man aged 30 to 45 in good health. Both conserved end residues are part of each CDR3. Clone size is stated in some rows and not others, as once, few, many or a class when expanded.

v_gene	len	abundance	CDR3aa
TRBV7-2	15	few	CASSQGQGARETQYF
TRBV7-9	13	-	CASSSAGLIGYTF
TRBV5-6	14	-	CASRQLQANTEAFF
TRBV5-1	15	-	CASRFIDSGANVLTF
TRBV25-1	16	-	CASSPGQGVSYTEAFF
TRBV30	13	-	CAWKRTGLHEQYF
TRBV7-2	14	-	CASSPPRTYNEQFF
TRBV12-5	14	-	CASGWTASTDTQYF
TRBV30	13	-	CAWNPFEGVKLFF
TRBV5-1	16	few	CASSLAGDRADNEQFF
TRBV7-2	15	many	CASSLWATNNQPQHF
TRBV29-1	16	few	CSVDPASGNSYNEQFF
TRBV5-6	15	-	CASSFWRPSAYEQYF
TRBV5-1	15	-	CASSFRGELTDTQYF
TRBV14	13	few	CASSQVEVGGYTF
TRBV6-6	15	few	CASSYTGGGTDTQYF
TRBV25-1	11	many	CASSEGRRQYF
TRBV10-3	14	-	CAIAEQGRADTQYF
TRBV7-2	13	-	CASSSRLAGVQYF
TRBV7-2	17	-	CASSPKSGGWGTDTQYF
TRBV9	17	few	CASSVHSGTDSQWEQYF
TRBV18	15	-	CASSLGQGRTDTQYF
TRBV28	17	few	CASSSKPGLNLFYEQYF
TRBV9	14	-	CASNREGWRETQYF
TRBV5-1	14	-	CASSYRTGNYEQYF
TRBV10-1	15	few	CASRSGQSSGNTIYF
TRBV6-5	13	-	CASSLADPFGYTF
TRBV7-8	14	few	CASSLEHNTGELFF